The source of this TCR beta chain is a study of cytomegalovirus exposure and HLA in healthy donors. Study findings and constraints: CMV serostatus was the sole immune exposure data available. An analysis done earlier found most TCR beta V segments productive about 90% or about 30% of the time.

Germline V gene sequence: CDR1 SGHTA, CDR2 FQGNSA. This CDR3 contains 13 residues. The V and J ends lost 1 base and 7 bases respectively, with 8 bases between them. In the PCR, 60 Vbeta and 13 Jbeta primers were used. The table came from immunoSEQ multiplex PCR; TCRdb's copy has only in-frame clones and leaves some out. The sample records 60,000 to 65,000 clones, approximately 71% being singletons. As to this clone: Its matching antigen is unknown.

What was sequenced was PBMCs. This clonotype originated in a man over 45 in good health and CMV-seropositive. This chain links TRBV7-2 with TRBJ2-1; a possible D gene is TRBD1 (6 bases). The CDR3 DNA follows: TGTGCCAGCAGCTTAGGAGGGGGAAATGAGCAGTTCTTC. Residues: CASSLGGGNEQFF.